Listed here are 9 T cell receptor beta chains from one sample, sequenced in a study of CD8 T cells in ankylosing spondylitis. Using its own MiXCR run on the 5' RACE reads, TCRdb lists one record per CDR3 protein. The data contain more than 300,000 distinct CDR3 sequences, around 8% of them singletons. Study conclusions and caveats: Made up of 7 to 9 highly homologous variants, a TCR beta motif appeared characteristic of ankylosing spondylitis blood.

Their cognate antigens are unknown. What was sequenced was blood, either unsorted or a sorted T cell fraction (not recorded which). The receptor source for this set is a male donor with ankylosing spondylitis.

This clonotype has only a few counts. The CDR3 bases are TGTGCCAGCAGCGCCTCGGTGATGGGGGAGACCCAGTACTTC. Translating gives CASSASVMGETQYF. J is TRBJ2-5 and V is TRBV9, with D uncertain. The V gene lost 3 bases and the J gene lost 5 bases, with 14 bases spanning the gap. The CDR3 spans 14 residues. Germline loops: CDR1 SGDLS, CDR2 YYNGEE.

Many counts were recorded for this clonotype. The gene calls are TRBV12-3 or TRBV12-4 and TRBJ1-5; TRBD1 matches 8 bases. The ends lost 5 bases at V and 2 bases at J; junction bases unmatched: 5. The CDR3 loop spans 15 amino acids. The CDR3 is CASSLTGGGNQPQHF. The CDR3 DNA is TGTGCCAGCAGTCTCACAGGGGGTGGCAATCAGCCCCAGCATTTT.

The chain is built from TRBV28 and TRBJ2-7; 7 bases align to TRBD1. The ends lost 6 bases at V and 4 bases at J; junction bases unmatched: 12. This CDR3 has 15 residues. The V gene's germline CDR1 is MDHEN and CDR2 SYDVKM. This chain's CDR3 is CASRHQGQRVYEQYF. In nucleotides, the CDR3 is TGTGCCAGCAGACATCAGGGACAGAGAGTTTACGAGCAGTACTTC.

The rearrangement joins TRBV10-3 to TRBJ2-2; D remains unclear. CDR3 size: 14 residues. Between the trimmed V and J ends, which lost 2 bases and 4 bases, there was a span of 8 bases. Germline V gene sequence: CDR1 ENHRY, CDR2 SYGVKD. CDR3 loop: CAISETRVTGELFF. In DNA, the CDR3 is TGTGCCATCAGTGAGACAAGGGTCACCGGGGAGCTGTTTTTT.

This clonotype was seen a few times. The CDR3 DNA reads TGTGCCAGCAGCTTAAATGGGGAGGGCGAGCAGTACTTC. The encoded protein is CASSLNGEGEQYF. This chain links TRBV7-3 with TRBJ2-7; 7 positions match TRBD2. The germline V gene has CDR1 SGHTA and CDR2 FQGTGA. CDR3 length: 13 amino acids. V shed 1 base and J 6 bases; nucleotides not matched to a gene: 3.

This clonotype showed up many times. V gene TRBV27 combines with J gene TRBJ2-3, with D possibly matching TRBD1 (5 bases). Trimming shortened V by 5 bases and J by 0 bases, and 15 bases separated the two germline ends. The V gene's germline CDR1 is MNHEY and CDR2 SMNVEV (reference sequence). The CDR3 sequence is 16 residues long. For the CDR3, the DNA is TGTGCCAGCAGTCGACAGCGACTCGTGAGCACAGATACGCAGTATTTT. Translation gives CASSRQRLVSTDTQYF.

CDR3: CATREETQYF. The CDR3 nucleotides read TGTGCCACCAGGGAGGAGACCCAGTACTTC. V and J are TRBV6-2 or TRBV6-3 and TRBJ2-5; D is tentatively TRBD1 or TRBD2 (5 bases each). CDR1 and CDR2 from the germline V gene are MNHEY and SVGEGT. The CDR3 is made up of 10 amino acids. V was clipped by 10 bases and J by 5 bases, with 8 bases between them.

This clonotype was detected ten times or more. V is TRBV7-3 and J is TRBJ2-1; a weak D match, TRBD1 (5 bases). CDR3 length: 12 amino acids. From germline, CDR1 is SGHTA and CDR2 FQGTGA. V was pared by 4 bases and J by 8 bases, with 9 bases between. The CDR3 coding sequence is TGTGCCAGCAGCTCCTCAGGGTATGAGCAGTTCTTC. It yields the protein CASSSSGYEQFF.

In this sample, this clonotype turned up many times. The rearrangement joins TRBV7-6 to TRBJ1-2; 7 nucleotides line up with TRBD1. The germline V gene encodes CDR1 SGHVS and CDR2 FNYEAQ. This CDR3 comprises 16 residues. The trim removed 5 bases at V and 4 bases at J, leaving 13 bases unmatched. The CDR3 spells CASSQRQGRTIYGYTF. As DNA, the CDR3 is TGTGCCAGCAGCCAAAGACAGGGAAGGACGATCTATGGCTACACCTTC.